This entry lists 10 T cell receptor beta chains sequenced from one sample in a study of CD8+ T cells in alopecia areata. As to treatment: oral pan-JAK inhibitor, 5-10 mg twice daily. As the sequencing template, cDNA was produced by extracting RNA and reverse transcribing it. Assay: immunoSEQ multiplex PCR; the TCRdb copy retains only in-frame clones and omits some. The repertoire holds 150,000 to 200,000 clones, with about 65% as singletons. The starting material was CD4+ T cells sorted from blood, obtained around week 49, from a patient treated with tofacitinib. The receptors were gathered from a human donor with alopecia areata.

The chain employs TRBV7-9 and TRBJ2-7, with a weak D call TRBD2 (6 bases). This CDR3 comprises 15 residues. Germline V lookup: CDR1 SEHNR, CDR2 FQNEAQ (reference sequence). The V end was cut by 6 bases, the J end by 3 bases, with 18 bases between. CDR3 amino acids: CASRSGTGGGYEQYF. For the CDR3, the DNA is TGTGCCAGCAGGTCAGGGACCGGGGGTGGCTACGAGCAGTACTTC.

CDR3 residues: CASSARTGGVSPLHF. The DNA for the CDR3 is TGTGCCAGCAGTGCCCGGACAGGGGGTGTTTCACCCCTCCACTTT. The chain carries TRBV6-1 and TRBJ1-6; 10 nucleotides agree with TRBD1. Germline trimming cut 4 bases from V and 9 bases from J; bases unmatched to any gene: 6. Per the germline V gene, CDR1 is MNHNS and CDR2 is SASEGT. The CDR3 is made up of 15 amino acids.

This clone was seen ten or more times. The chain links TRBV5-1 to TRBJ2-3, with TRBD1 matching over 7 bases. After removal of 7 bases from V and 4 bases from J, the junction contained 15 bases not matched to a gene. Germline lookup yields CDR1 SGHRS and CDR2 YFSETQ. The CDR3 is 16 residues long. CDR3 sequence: CASERQGNSVADTQYF. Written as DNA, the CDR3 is TGCGCCAGCGAAAGACAGGGAAATTCAGTTGCAGATACGCAGTATTTT.

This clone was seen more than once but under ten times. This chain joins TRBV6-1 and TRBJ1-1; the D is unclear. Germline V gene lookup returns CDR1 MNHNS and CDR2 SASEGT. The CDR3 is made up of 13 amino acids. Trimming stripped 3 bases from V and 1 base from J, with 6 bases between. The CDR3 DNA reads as TGTGCCAGCAGTGATCGACCGAACACTGAAGCTTTCTTT. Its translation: CASSDRPNTEAFF.

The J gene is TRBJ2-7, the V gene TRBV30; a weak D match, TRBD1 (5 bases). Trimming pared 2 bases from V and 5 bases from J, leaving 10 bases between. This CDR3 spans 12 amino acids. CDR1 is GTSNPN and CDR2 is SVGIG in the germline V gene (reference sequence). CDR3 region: CAWSPQGHEQYF. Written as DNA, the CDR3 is TGTGCCTGGAGTCCCCAGGGCCACGAGCAGTACTTC. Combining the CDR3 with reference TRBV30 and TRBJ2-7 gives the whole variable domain SQTIHQWPATLVQPVGSPLSLECTVEGTSNPNLYWYRQAAGRGLQLLFYSVGIGQISSEVPQNLSASRPQDRQFILSSKKLLLSDSGFYLCAWSPQGHEQYFGPGTRLTVT.

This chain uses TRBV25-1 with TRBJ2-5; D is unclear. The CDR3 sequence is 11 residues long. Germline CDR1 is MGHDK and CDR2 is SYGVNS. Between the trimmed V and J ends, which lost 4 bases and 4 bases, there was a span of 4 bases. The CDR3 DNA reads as TGTGCCAGCAGTGTTTCAGAGACCCAGTACTTC. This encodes CASSVSETQYF.

The CDR3 region is CATSRDMGLNQPQHF. In nucleotides, the CDR3 is TGTGCCACCAGCAGAGATATGGGGTTGAATCAGCCCCAGCATTTT. The V and J genes are TRBV15 and TRBJ1-5; D gene uncertain. Deletions cut 0 bases from V and 4 bases from J, with 10 bases between. This CDR3 region has 15 residues. Germline V gene sequence: CDR1 LNHNV, CDR2 YYDKDF (reference sequence).

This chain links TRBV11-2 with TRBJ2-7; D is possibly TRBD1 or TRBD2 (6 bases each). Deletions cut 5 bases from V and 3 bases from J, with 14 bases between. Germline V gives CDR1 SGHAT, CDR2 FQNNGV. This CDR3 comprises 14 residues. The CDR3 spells CASSNEGGLYEQYF. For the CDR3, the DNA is TGTGCCAGCAGCAACGAGGGGGGCCTCTACGAGCAGTACTTC. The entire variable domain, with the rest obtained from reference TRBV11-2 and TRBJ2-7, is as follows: EAGVAQSPRYKIIEKRQSVAFWCNPISGHATLYWYQQILGQGPKLLIQFQNNGVVDDSQLPKDRFSAERLKGVDSTLKIQPAKLEDSAVYLCASSNEGGLYEQYFGPGTRLTVT.

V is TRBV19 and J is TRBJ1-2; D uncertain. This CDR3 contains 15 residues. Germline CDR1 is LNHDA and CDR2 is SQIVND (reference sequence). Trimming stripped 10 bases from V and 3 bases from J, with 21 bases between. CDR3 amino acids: CATLTRRGRDYGYTF. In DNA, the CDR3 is TGTGCCACCCTAACGCGGAGAGGGAGGGACTATGGCTACACCTTC.

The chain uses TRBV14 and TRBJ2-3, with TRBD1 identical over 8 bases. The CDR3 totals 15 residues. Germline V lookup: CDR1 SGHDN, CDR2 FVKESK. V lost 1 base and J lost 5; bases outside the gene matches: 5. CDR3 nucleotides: TGTGCCAGCAGCCAAGCGGGGACAGGTGAAGATACGCAGTATTTT. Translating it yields CASSQAGTGEDTQYF.